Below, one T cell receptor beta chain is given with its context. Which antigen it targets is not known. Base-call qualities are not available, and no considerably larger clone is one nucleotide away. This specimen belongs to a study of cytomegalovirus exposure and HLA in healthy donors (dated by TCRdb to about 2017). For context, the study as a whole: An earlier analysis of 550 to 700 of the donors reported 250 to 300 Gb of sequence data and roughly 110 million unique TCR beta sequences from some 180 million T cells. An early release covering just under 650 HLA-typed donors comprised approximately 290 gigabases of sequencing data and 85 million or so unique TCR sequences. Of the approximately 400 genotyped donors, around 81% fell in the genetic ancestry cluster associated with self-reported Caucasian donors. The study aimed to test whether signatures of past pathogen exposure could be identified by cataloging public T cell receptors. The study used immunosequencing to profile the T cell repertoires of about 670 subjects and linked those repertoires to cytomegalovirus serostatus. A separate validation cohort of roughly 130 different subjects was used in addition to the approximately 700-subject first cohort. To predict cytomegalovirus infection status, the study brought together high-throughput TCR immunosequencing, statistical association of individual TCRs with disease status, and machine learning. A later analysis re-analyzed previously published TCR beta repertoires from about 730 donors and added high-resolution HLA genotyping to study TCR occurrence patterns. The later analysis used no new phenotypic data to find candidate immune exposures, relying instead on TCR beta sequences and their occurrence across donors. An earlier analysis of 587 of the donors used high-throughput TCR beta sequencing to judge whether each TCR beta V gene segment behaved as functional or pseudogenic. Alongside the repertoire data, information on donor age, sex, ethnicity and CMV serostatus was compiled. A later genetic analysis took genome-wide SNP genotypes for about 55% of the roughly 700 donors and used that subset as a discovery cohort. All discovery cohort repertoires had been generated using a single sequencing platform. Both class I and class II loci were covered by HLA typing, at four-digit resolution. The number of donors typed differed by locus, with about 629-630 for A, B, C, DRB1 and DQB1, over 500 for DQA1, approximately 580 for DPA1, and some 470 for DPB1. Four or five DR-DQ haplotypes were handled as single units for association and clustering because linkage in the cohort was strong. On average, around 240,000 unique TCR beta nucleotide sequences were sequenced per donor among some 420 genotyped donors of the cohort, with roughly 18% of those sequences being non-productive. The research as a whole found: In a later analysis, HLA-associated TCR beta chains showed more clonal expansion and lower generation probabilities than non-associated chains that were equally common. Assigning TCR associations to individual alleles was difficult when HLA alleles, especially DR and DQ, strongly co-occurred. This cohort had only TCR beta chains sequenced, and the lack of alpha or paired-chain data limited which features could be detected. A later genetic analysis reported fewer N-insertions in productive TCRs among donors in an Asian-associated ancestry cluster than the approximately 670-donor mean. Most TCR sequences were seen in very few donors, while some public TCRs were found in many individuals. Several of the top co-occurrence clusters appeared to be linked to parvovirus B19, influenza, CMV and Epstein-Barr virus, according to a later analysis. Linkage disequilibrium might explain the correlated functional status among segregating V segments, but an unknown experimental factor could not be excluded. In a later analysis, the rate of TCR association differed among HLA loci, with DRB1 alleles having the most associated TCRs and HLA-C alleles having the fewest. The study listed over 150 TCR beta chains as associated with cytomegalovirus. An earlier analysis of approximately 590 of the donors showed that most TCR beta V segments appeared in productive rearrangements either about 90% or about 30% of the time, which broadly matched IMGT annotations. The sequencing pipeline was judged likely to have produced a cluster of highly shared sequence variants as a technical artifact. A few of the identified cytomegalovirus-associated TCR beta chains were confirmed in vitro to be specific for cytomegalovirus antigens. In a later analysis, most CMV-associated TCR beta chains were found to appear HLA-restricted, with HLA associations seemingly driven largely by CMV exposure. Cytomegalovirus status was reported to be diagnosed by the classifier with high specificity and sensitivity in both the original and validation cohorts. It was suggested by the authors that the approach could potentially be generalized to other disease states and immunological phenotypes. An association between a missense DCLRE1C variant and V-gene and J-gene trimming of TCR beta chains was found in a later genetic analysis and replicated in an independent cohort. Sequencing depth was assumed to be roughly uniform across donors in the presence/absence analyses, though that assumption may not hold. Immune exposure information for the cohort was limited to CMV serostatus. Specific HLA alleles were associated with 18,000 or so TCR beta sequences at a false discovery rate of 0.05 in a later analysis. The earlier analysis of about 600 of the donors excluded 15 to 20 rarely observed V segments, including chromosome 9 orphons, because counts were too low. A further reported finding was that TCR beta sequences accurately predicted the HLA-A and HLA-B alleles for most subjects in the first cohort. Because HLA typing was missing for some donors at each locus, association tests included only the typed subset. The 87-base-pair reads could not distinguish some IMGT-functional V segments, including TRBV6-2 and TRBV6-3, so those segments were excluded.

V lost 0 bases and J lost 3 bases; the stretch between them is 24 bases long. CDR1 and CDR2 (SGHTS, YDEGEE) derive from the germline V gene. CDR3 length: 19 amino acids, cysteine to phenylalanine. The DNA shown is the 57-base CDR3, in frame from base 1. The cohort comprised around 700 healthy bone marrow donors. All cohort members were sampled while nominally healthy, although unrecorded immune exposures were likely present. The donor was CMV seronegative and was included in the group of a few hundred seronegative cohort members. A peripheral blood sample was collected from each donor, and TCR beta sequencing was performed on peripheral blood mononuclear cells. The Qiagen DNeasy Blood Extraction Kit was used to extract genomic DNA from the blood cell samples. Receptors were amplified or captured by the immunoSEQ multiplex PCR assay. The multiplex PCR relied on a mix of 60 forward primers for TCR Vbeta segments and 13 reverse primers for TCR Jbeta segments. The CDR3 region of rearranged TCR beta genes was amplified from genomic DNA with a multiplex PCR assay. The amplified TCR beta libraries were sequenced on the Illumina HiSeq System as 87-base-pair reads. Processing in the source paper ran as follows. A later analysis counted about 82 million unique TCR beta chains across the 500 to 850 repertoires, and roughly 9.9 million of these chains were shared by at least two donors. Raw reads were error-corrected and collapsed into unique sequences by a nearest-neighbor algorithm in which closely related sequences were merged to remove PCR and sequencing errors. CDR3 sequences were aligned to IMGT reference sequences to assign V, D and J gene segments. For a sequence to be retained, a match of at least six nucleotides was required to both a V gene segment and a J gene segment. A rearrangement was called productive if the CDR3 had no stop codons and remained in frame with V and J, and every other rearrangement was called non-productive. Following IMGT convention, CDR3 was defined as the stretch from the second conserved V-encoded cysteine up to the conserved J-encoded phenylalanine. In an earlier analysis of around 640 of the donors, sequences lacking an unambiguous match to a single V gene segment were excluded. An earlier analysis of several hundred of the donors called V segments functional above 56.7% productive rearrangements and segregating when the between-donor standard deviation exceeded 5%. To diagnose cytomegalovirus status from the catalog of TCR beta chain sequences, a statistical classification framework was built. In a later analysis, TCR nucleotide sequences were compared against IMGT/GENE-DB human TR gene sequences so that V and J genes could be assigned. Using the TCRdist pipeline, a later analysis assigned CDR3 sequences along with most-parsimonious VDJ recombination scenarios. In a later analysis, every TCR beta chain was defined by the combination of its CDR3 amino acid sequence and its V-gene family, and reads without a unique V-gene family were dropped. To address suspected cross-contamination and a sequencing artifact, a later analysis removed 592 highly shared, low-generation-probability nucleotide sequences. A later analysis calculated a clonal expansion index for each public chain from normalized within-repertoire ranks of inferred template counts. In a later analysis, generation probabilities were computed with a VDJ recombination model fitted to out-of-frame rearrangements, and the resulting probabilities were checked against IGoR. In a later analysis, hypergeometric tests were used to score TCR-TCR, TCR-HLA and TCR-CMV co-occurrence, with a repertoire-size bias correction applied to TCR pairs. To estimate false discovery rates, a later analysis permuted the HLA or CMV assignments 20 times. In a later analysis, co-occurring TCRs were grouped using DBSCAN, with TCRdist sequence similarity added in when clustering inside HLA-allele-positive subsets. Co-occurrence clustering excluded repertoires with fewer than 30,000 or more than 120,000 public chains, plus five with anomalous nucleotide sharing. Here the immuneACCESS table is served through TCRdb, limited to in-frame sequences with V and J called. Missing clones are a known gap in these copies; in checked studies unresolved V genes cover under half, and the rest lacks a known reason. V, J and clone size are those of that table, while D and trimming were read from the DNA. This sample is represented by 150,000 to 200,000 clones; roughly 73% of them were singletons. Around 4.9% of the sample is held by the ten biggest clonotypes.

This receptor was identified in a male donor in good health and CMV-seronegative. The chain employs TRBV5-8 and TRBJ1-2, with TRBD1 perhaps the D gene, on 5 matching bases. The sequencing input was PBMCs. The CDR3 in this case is CASSLGGGALPSVDYGYTF. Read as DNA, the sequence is TGTGCCAGCAGCTTGGGTGGTGGGGCGCTCCCCTCAGTTGACTATGGCTACACCTTC. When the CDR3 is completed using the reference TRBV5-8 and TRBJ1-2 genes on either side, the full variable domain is EAGVTQSPTHLIKTRGQQATLRCSPISGHTSVYWYQQALGLGLQFLLWYDEGEERNRGNFPPRFSGRQFPNYSSELNVNALELEDSALYLCASSLGGGALPSVDYGYTFGSGTRLTVV.